Detailed here is one T cell receptor (beta chain). The source of the sample is a study of T cell responses to AZD1222 COVID-19 vaccine. The length of the CDR3 is 16 residues. V was clipped by 3 bases and J by 5 bases, with 16 bases between them. Germline lookup yields CDR1 LNHNV and CDR2 YYDKDF (reference sequence). Second-dose timings of about 4 or about 12 weeks were pooled. Measured with immunoSEQ multiplex PCR; TCRdb has only the in-frame clones, and not every one. The sample lists 150,000 to 200,000 clones, around nine tenths occurring once. The sequencing used peripheral blood, collected 28 days after the second AZD1222 dose. This clonotype originated in an adult who received the AZD1222 COVID-19 vaccine. The chain links TRBV15 to TRBJ1-4; possible D gene TRBD1, 6 bases. CDR3 sequence: CATSRTPTGENEKLFF. Here the CDR3 DNA reads TGTGCCACCAGCAGGACACCGACAGGAGAGAATGAAAAACTGTTTTTT.